One and the same sample provided the 8 T cell receptor beta chains below, sequenced in a study of blood T cell repertoires in COVID-19. Some clones are missing from TCRdb's copy, which holds only in-frame ones; the method was immunoSEQ multiplex PCR. The table lists more than 90,000 clones, roughly 92% of them singletons, with approximately 5.8% in the top ten. The sample taken for sequencing was peripheral blood. These receptor sequences come from a man between 45 and 60 years old with active COVID-19.

The chain employs TRBV5-1 and TRBJ2-1, with D perhaps matching TRBD1 (5 bases). Looked up from germline, CDR1 is SGHRS and CDR2 is YFSETQ. This CDR3 spans 16 amino acids. Trimming left V 2 bases short and J 0 bases short, with 12 bases between. The CDR3 sequence is CASSFQGLSSYNEQFF. Written as DNA, the CDR3 is TGCGCCAGCAGCTTTCAGGGCCTCAGCTCCTACAATGAGCAGTTCTTC.

The chain employs TRBV6-1 and TRBJ1-1, with D possibly matching TRBD1 (6 bases). The V gene lost 0 bases and the J gene lost 1 base, with 18 bases spanning the gap. Per germline, CDR1 MNHNS and CDR2 SASEGT. This CDR3 has 18 amino acids. DNA of the CDR3: TGTGCCAGCAGTGAAGCGGAGTTAGGCAGGGGATGGAACACTGAAGCTTTCTTT. Translated: CASSEAELGRGWNTEAFF.

V is TRBV24-1 and J is TRBJ2-2; D perhaps matches TRBD2 (6 bases). V was clipped by 2 bases and J by 7 bases, with 13 bases between them. The CDR3 has 15 residues. Germline CDR1 and CDR2: KGHDR and SFDVKD. The CDR3 loop is CATSDSGGSGGELFF. Here the CDR3 DNA reads TGTGCCACCAGTGATTCCGGGGGATCGGGCGGGGAGCTGTTTTTT.

V gene TRBV7-8 combines with J gene TRBJ1-5; TRBD1 might be the D (6 bases). The CDR3 totals 14 residues. Per germline, CDR1 SGHVS and CDR2 FQNEAQ. The ends were cut back, 6 bases at V and 4 bases at J, with 13 bases in the middle. The CDR3 nucleotides are TGTGCCAGCAGTCAAGGGGGTAGTAATCAGCCCCAGCATTTT. As protein: CASSQGGSNQPQHF.

This rearrangement joins TRBV11-2 to TRBJ2-1; maybe TRBD1 (5 bases). This CDR3 is built from 14 residues. Germline V gene data show CDR1 as SGHAT and CDR2 as FQNNGV. V was cut by 2 bases and J by 5 bases, with 10 bases left in between. The CDR3 DNA sequence: TGTGCCAGCAGCTTATCGGGCAGGGACAATGAGCAGTTCTTC. Its protein is CASSLSGRDNEQFF.

This chain links TRBV16 with TRBJ2-1; TRBD2 aligns across 10 bases. Germline V CDR1 and CDR2: KGHSY, FQNENV. V trimming: 2 bases; J trimming: 3 bases; junction bases outside the gene matches: 4. The CDR3 sequence is 16 residues long. CDR3 bases: TGTGCCAGCAGCCAACCCAGCGGGAGGGGCTACAATGAGCAGTTCTTC. It translates to CASSQPSGRGYNEQFF.

The rearrangement links TRBV19 to TRBJ1-1; maybe TRBD1 (6 bases). Trimming removed 7 bases at V and 6 bases at J, with 18 bases between. The CDR3 spans 14 residues. Germline V gene lookup returns CDR1 LNHDA and CDR2 SQIVND (reference sequence). Here the CDR3 DNA reads TGTGCCAGTACTCGCGGGGGCCCTGCCGCTGAAGCTTTCTTT. This encodes CASTRGGPAAEAFF.

In this sample, this clone turned up once. This sequence joins TRBV28 and TRBJ1-3; D may be TRBD1 (5 bases). With 4 bases removed from V and 2 bases from J, the gap between germline ends came to 9 bases. The germline V gene encodes CDR1 MDHEN and CDR2 SYDVKM. The CDR3 covers 14 residues. The CDR3 sequence is CASSSQGPGNTIYF. Written as DNA, the CDR3 is TGTGCCAGCAGTTCCCAGGGCCCTGGAAACACCATATATTTT.